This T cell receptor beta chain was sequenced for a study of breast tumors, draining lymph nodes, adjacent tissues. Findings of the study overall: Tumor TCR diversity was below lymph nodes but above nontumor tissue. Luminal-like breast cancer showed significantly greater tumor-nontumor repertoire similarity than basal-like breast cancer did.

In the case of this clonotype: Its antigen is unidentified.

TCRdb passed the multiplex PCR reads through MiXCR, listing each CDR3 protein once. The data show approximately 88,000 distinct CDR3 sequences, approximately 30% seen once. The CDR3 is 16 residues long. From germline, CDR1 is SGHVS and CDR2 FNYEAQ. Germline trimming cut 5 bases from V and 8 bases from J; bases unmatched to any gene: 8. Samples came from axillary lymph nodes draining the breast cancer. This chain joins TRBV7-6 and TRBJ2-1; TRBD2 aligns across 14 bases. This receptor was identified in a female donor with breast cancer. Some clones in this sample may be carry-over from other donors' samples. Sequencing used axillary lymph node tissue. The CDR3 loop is CASSLGLAGAGDEQFF. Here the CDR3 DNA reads TGTGCCAGCAGCCTGGGACTAGCGGGAGCGGGCGATGAGCAGTTCTTC.